The rows below give T cell receptor beta chains drawn from one sample of a study. TCRdb reanalysed the reads using MiXCR and keeps one entry per CDR3 protein. The sample consists of fewer than 9,000 distinct CDR3 sequences, over 30% of them appearing once. Sequencing used blood. These receptors originate from a human donor. Both conserved end residues are part of each CDR3. The order of the fields is CDR3 length, clone size, V gene, J gene, D gene, CDR3 protein, CDR3 DNA. A D gene is named only where the DNA matches it firmly. Rows may omit the clone size; those that give it use once, few, many or a size class.

length: 17
size: few
V: TRBV4-2
J: TRBJ1-4
D: .
CDR3: CASSQDPQGATNEKLFF
DNA: TGTGCCAGCAGCCAAGATCCCCAGGGCGCAACTAATGAAAAACTGTTTTTT

length: 12
size: medium-sized
V: TRBV20-1
J: TRBJ2-1
D: .
CDR3: CSASPSPVEQFF
DNA: TGCAGTGCTAGTCCCTCCCCGGTTGAGCAGTTCTTC

length: 10
size: .
V: TRBV30
J: TRBJ1-1
D: .
CDR3: CAQGGTEAFF
DNA: TGTGCCCAGGGCGGGACTGAAGCTTTCTTT

length: 14
size: few
V: TRBV18
J: TRBJ1-6
D: .
CDR3: CASSRDLGGSPLHF
DNA: TGTGCCAGCTCACGGGATCTCGGGGGTTCACCCCTCCACTTT

length: 16
size: few
V: TRBV13
J: TRBJ2-1
D: .
CDR3: CASSPFPLCSYNEQFF
DNA: TGTGCCAGCAGCCCCTTCCCACTGTGCTCCTACAATGAGCAGTTCTTC

length: 12
size: medium-sized
V: TRBV29-1
J: TRBJ1-4
D: .
CDR3: CSVGQGGEKLFF
DNA: TGCAGCGTTGGGCAGGGCGGTGAAAAACTGTTTTTT

length: 16
size: .
V: TRBV7-1
J: TRBJ2-7
D: .
CDR3: CASSSSAGRPAWEQYF
DNA: TGTGCCAGCAGCTCGTCGGCGGGCAGGCCGGCTTGGGAGCAGTACTTC

length: 12
size: medium-sized
V: TRBV29-1
J: TRBJ1-2
D: .
CDR3: CSVEDRGESYTF
DNA: TGCAGCGTTGAAGATCGGGGGGAAAGCTACACCTTC

length: 11
size: .
V: TRBV29-1
J: TRBJ1-1
D: .
CDR3: CSVEENTEAFF
DNA: TGCAGCGTTGAAGAGAACACTGAAGCTTTCTTT

length: 12
size: few
V: TRBV30
J: TRBJ1-1
D: .
CDR3: CAWSEGYTEAFF
DNA: TGTGCCTGGAGCGAAGGGTACACTGAAGCTTTCTTT

length: 16
size: .
V: TRBV9
J: TRBJ1-1
D: .
CDR3: CASSASSDIRRTEAFF
DNA: TGTGCCAGCAGCGCTTCTTCGGACATCCGGAGGACTGAAGCTTTCTTT

length: 15
size: medium-sized
V: TRBV4-2
J: TRBJ2-7
D: .
CDR3: CASSQELGYTYEQYF
DNA: TGTGCCAGCAGCCAAGAACTAGGCTATACCTACGAGCAGTACTTC

length: 14
size: medium-sized
V: TRBV20-1
J: TRBJ2-7
D: .
CDR3: CSARESGGSYEQYF
DNA: TGCAGTGCTAGAGAAAGCGGAGGCTCCTACGAGCAGTACTTC

length: 18
size: .
V: TRBV4-2
J: TRBJ1-5
D: TRBD1
CDR3: CASSQHTGTGGNNQPQHF
DNA: TGTGCCAGCAGCCAACATACCGGGACAGGGGGCAACAATCAGCCCCAGCATTTT

length: 12
size: many
V: TRBV30
J: TRBJ2-5
D: .
CDR3: CAWSSLGETQYF
DNA: TGTGCCTGGAGTAGCCTGGGAGAGACCCAGTACTTC

length: 11
size: .
V: TRBV29-1
J: TRBJ1-5
D: .
CDR3: CSVGMNQPQHF
DNA: TGCAGCGTGGGGATGAATCAGCCCCAGCATTTT

length: 13
size: many
V: TRBV28
J: TRBJ1-2
D: .
CDR3: CASSLRPQDGYTF
DNA: TGTGCCAGCAGTTTACGCCCTCAGGACGGCTACACCTTC

length: 18
size: many
V: TRBV7-8
J: TRBJ2-7
D: TRBD1
CDR3: CASSEGTGALIIGYEQYF
DNA: TGTGCCAGCAGCGAGGGGACAGGAGCTTTGATAATAGGCTACGAGCAGTACTTC

length: 13
size: .
V: TRBV18
J: TRBJ1-5
D: .
CDR3: CASYHARGQPQHF
DNA: TGTGCCAGCTACCACGCCCGCGGGCAGCCCCAGCATTTT

length: 15
size: medium-sized
V: TRBV20-1
J: TRBJ2-7
D: .
CDR3: CSASIEGTPPNEQYF
DNA: TGCAGTGCTAGCATCGAGGGGACACCTCCCAACGAGCAGTACTTC

length: 12
size: medium-sized
V: TRBV18
J: TRBJ1-5
D: .
CDR3: CASSPGNQPQHF
DNA: TGTGCCAGCTCACCGGGAAATCAGCCCCAGCATTTT

length: 13
size: few
V: TRBV29-1
J: TRBJ1-5
D: .
CDR3: CSQEYGSNQPQHF
DNA: TGCAGCCAAGAGTACGGAAGCAATCAGCCCCAGCATTTT

length: 14
size: medium-sized
V: TRBV20-1
J: TRBJ2-7
D: .
CDR3: CSARDPKTDYEQYF
DNA: TGCAGTGCTAGAGACCCTAAGACAGACTACGAGCAGTACTTC

length: 15
size: medium-sized
V: TRBV29-1
J: TRBJ1-1
D: TRBD1
CDR3: CSVELPDRLNTEAFF
DNA: TGCAGCGTGGAACTTCCGGACAGGTTGAACACTGAAGCTTTCTTT

length: 15
size: medium-sized
V: TRBV13
J: TRBJ1-1
D: .
CDR3: CASSLSGGLNTEAFF
DNA: TGTGCCAGCAGCTTATCTGGGGGGTTGAACACTGAAGCTTTCTTT

length: 11
size: few
V: TRBV29-1
J: TRBJ2-1
D: .
CDR3: CSVEVEDTQFF
DNA: TGCAGCGTTGAAGTAGAAGATACGCAGTTCTTC

length: 14
size: .
V: TRBV5-1
J: TRBJ1-2
D: .
CDR3: CASSTSGAGDRYTF
DNA: TGCGCCAGCAGCACGTCGGGGGCAGGGGATCGCTACACCTTC

length: 17
size: medium-sized
V: TRBV29-1
J: TRBJ1-2
D: TRBD1
CDR3: CSVESGAGGSGNYGYTF
DNA: TGCAGCGTTGAAAGTGGGGCAGGGGGCAGTGGGAACTATGGCTACACCTTC

length: 15
size: many
V: TRBV29-1
J: TRBJ2-3
D: .
CDR3: CSVEGPLGNTDTQYF
DNA: TGCAGCGTTGAAGGCCCCCTTGGGAACACAGATACGCAGTATTTT

length: 15
size: few
V: TRBV4-2
J: TRBJ2-7
D: TRBD1
CDR3: CASSPTTGGLVEQYF
DNA: TGTGCCAGCAGCCCCACGACAGGGGGCCTCGTCGAGCAGTACTTC

length: 13
size: medium-sized
V: TRBV14
J: TRBJ1-5
D: .
CDR3: CASSSGLNQPQHF
DNA: TGTGCCAGCAGCTCAGGGTTGAATCAGCCCCAGCATTTT

length: 20
size: many
V: TRBV14
J: TRBJ2-1
D: .
CDR3: CASSQDRVFSGHKTYNEQFF
DNA: TGTGCCAGCAGCCAAGATCGAGTTTTTAGCGGCCACAAAACCTACAATGAGCAGTTCTTC

length: 13
size: many
V: TRBV29-1
J: TRBJ2-7
D: .
CDR3: CSVSKGGKDEQYF
DNA: TGCAGCGTTTCAAAGGGGGGTAAGGACGAGCAGTACTTC

length: 13
size: medium-sized
V: TRBV29-1
J: TRBJ2-5
D: .
CDR3: CSVGAKGEGTQYF
DNA: TGCAGCGTTGGGGCTAAAGGAGAGGGGACCCAGTACTTC

length: 13
size: .
V: TRBV29-1
J: TRBJ2-1
D: .
CDR3: CSVEDGEYNEQFF
DNA: TGCAGCGTTGAAGATGGGGAGTACAATGAGCAGTTCTTC

length: 15
size: medium-sized
V: TRBV6-6
J: TRBJ2-5
D: .
CDR3: CASSSLLAYGETQYF
DNA: TGTGCCAGCAGTTCCCTCCTGGCGTACGGGGAGACCCAGTACTTC

length: 13
size: medium-sized
V: TRBV29-1
J: TRBJ1-2
D: .
CDR3: CSVVQGLHYGYTF
DNA: TGCAGCGTCGTACAGGGACTTCACTATGGCTACACCTTC